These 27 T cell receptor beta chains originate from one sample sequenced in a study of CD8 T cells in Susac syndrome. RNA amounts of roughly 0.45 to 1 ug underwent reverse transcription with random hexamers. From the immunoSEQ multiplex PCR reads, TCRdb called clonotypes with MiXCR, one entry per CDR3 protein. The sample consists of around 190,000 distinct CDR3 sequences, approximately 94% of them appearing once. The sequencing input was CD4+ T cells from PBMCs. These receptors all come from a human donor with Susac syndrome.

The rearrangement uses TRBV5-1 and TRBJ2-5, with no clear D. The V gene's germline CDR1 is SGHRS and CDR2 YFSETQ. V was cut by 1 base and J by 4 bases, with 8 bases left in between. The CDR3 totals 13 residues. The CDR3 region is CASSLQRGETQYF. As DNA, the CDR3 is TGCGCCAGCAGCTTGCAGAGAGGAGAGACCCAGTACTTC.

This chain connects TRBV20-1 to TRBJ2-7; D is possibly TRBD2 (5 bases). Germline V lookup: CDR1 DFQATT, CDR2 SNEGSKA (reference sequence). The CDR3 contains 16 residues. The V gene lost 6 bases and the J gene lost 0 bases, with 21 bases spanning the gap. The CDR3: CSAPSTHGDDSYEQYF. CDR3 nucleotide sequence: TGCAGTGCACCTTCAACACACGGGGATGACTCCTACGAGCAGTACTTC.

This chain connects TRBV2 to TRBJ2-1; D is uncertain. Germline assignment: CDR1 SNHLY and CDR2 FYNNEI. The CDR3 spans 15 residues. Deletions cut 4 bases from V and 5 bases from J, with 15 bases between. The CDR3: CASSAEPGRDNEQFF. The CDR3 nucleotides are TGTGCCAGCAGTGCCGAACCGGGCCGGGACAATGAGCAGTTCTTC.

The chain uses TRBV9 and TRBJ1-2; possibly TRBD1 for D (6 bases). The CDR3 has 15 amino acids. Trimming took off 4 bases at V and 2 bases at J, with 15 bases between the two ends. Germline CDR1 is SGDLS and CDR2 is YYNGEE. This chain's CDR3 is CASSPGVAPNYGYTF. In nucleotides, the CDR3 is TGTGCCAGCAGCCCAGGGGTAGCACCGAACTATGGCTACACCTTC.

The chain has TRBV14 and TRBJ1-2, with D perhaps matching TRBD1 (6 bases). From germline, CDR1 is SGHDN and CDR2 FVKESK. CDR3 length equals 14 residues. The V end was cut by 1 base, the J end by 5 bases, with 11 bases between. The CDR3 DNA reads TGTGCCAGCAGCCAAGGAACAGGGAAATATGGCTACACCTTC. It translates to CASSQGTGKYGYTF.

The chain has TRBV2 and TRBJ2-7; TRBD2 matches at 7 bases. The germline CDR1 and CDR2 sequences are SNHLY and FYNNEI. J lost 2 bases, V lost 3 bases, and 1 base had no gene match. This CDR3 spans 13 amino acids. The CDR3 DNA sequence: TGTGCCAGCAGTGATGGGGGGGCCTACGAGCAGTACTTC. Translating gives CASSDGGAYEQYF.

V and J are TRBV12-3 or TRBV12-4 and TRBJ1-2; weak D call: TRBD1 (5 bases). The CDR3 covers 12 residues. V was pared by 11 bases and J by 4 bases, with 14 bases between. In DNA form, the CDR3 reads TGTGCCGGGGACGCCCCCTCCTATGGCTACACCTTC. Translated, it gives CAGDAPSYGYTF.

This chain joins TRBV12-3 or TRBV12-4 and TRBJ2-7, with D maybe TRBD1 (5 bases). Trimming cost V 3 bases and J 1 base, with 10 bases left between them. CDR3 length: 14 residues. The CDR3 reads CASSFSTDSYEQYF. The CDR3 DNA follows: TGTGCCAGCAGTTTTTCGACAGATTCCTACGAGCAGTACTTC.

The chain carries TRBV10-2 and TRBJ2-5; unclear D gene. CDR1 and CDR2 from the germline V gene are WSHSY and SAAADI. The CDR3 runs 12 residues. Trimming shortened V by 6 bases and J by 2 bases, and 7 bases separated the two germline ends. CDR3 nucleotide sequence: TGCGCCAGCAGGCCAAGTCAAGAGACCCAGTACTTC. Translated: CASRPSQETQYF.

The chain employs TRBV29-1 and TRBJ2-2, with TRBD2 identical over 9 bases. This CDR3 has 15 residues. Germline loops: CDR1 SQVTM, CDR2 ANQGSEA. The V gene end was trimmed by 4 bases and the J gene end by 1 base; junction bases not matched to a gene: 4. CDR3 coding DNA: TGCAGCGTTGTGCGGGGGGGACTGAACACCGGGGAGCTGTTTTTT. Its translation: CSVVRGGLNTGELFF.

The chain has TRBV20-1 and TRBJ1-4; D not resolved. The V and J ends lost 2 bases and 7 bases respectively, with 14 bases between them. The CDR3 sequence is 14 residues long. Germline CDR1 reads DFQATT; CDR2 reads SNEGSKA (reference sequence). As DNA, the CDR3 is TGCAGTGCTAGACCCGGTGGGGTACGTGAAAAACTGTTTTTT. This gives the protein CSARPGGVREKLFF.

This chain's CDR3 is CASSRASGGATDTQYF. The CDR3 coding sequence is TGTGCCAGCAGCCGCGCCTCCGGGGGTGCAACCGATACGCAGTATTTT. This rearrangement joins TRBV11-2 to TRBJ2-3, with D tentatively TRBD2 (6 bases). CDR1 is SGHAT and CDR2 is FQNNGV in the germline V gene. CDR3 length equals 16 residues. V was shortened by 5 bases and J by 6 bases, with 21 bases between the two germline ends.

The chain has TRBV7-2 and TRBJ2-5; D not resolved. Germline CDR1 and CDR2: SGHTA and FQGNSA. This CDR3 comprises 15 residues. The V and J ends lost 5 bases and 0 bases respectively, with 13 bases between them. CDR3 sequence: CASSRGGLYQETQYF. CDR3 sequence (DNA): TGTGCCAGCAGCCGAGGCGGCCTGTACCAAGAGACCCAGTACTTC.

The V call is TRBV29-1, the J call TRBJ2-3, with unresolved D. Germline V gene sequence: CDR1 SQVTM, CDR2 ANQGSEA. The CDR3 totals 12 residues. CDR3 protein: CAMVGGADTQYF. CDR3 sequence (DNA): TGCGCGATGGTCGGTGGGGCAGATACGCAGTATTTT.

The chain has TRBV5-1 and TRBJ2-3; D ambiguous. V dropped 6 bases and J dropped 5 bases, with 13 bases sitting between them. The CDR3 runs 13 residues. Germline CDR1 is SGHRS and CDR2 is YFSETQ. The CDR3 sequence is CASTFSGGDTQYF. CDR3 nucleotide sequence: TGCGCCAGCACCTTTAGTGGTGGAGATACGCAGTATTTT.

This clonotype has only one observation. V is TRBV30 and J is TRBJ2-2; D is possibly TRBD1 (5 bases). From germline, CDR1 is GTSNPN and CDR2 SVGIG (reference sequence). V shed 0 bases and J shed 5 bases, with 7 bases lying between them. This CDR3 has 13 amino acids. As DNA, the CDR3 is TGTGCCTGGAGTGTAGGGGTAACCGGGGAGCTGTTTTTT. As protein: CAWSVGVTGELFF.

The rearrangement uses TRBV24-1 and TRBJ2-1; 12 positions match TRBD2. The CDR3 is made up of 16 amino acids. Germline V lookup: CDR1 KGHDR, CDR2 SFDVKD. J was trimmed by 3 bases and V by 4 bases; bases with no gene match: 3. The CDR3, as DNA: TGTGCCACCAGTGACTCTAGCGGGGGGGTCTACAATGAGCAGTTCTTC. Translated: CATSDSSGGVYNEQFF.

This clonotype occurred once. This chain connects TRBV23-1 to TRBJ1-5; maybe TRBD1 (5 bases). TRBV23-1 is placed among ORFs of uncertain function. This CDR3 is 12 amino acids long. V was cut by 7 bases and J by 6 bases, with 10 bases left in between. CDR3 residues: CASIGARQPQHF. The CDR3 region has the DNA TGCGCCAGCATCGGGGCGCGTCAGCCCCAGCATTTT.

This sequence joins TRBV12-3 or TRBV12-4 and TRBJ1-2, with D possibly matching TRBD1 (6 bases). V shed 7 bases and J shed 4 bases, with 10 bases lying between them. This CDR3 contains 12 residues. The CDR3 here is CASTGEGYGYTF. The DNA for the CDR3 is TGTGCCAGCACAGGGGAAGGCTATGGCTACACCTTC.

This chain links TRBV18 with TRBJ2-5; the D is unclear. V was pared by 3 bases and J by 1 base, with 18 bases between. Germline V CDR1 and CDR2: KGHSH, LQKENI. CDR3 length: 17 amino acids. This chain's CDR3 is CASSPATYSGLQETQYF. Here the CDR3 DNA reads TGTGCCAGCTCACCGGCGACTTATTCGGGTCTCCAAGAGACCCAGTACTTC. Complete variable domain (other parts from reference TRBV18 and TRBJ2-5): NAGVMQNPRHLVRRRGQEARLRCSPMKGHSHVYWYRQLPEEGLKFMVYLQKENIIDESGMPKERFSAEFPKEGPSILRIQQVVRGDSAAYFCASSPATYSGLQETQYFGPGTRLLVL.

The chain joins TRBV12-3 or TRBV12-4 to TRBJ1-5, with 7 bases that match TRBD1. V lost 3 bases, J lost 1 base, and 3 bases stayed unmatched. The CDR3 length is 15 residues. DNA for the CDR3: TGTGCCAGCAGTTTGACAGGGATAAGCAATCAGCCCCAGCATTTT. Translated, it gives CASSLTGISNQPQHF.

As DNA, the CDR3 is TGTGCCACCAGTGATTGGAGTGAAGCGGACCCCGGGGAGCTGTTTTTT. It yields the protein CATSDWSEADPGELFF. The chain combines TRBV24-1 with TRBJ2-2; maybe TRBD2 (5 bases). CDR3 size: 16 residues. V shed 2 bases and J shed 6 bases, with 15 bases lying between them. Germline lookup yields CDR1 KGHDR and CDR2 SFDVKD.

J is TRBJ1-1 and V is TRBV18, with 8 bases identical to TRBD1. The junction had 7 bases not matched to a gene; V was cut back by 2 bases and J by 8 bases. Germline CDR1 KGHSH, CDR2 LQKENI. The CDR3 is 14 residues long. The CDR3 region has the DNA TGTGCCAGCTCACCAGGTCAGACAGGGGAAGAAGCTTTCTTT. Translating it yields CASSPGQTGEEAFF.

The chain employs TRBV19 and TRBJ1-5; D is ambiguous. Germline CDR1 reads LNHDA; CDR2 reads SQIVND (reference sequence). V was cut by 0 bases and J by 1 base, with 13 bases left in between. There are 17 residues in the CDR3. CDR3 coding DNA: TGTGCCAGTAGTATAGATCGGAGGGCCAGGAGCAATCAGCCCCAGCATTTT. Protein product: CASSIDRRARSNQPQHF.

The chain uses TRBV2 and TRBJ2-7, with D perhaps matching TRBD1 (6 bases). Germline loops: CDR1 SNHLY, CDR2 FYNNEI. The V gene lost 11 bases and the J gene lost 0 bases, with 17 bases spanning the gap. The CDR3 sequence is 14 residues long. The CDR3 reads CAGKPQGISYEQYF. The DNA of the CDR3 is TGTGCCGGAAAACCTCAGGGGATCTCCTACGAGCAGTACTTC. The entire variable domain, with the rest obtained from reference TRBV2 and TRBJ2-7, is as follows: EPEVTQTPSHQVTQMGQEVILRCVPISNHLYFYWYRQILGQKVEFLVSFYNNEISEKSEIFDDQFSVERPDGSNFTLKIRSTKLEDSAMYFCAGKPQGISYEQYFGPGTRLTVT.

CDR3 sequence (DNA): TGTGCCACCAATCGCTACGAGCAGTACTTC. It is translated as CATNRYEQYF. The chain combines TRBV24-1 with TRBJ2-7, with D unclear. This CDR3 is built from 10 residues. CDR1 KGHDR and CDR2 SFDVKD come from the germline V gene. Trimming pared 8 bases from V and 3 bases from J, leaving 4 bases between.

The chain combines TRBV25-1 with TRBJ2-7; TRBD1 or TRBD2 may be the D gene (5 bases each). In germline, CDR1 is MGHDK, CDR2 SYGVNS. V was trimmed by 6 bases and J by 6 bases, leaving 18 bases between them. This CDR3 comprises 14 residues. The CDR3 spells CASRPNSPGSEQYF. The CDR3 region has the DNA TGTGCCAGCAGGCCAAACTCCCCAGGGAGCGAGCAGTACTTC.